This T cell receptor beta chain was captured in a study of T cells in Graves' hyperthyroidism and ophthalmopathy. TCR beta CDR3 regions were amplified from RNA. HTBI primers drove first-round RT-PCR of the TCR CDR3. MiXCR, applied by TCRdb to the multiplex PCR reads, yields one record per CDR3 protein. The sample carries about 680,000 distinct CDR3 sequences, roughly 32% recorded once. The sample holds many counts of this clonotype. The CDR3 is made up of 13 amino acids. From germline, CDR1 is DFQATT and CDR2 SNEGSKA (reference sequence). The ends were cut back, 3 bases at V and 1 base at J, with 9 bases in the middle. Each 10 ml fresh peripheral blood draw supplied the PBMCs.

The specimen sequenced was blood. The clonotype originates from a woman between 35 and 50 years old with Graves' hyperthyroidism. The gene calls are TRBV20-1 and TRBJ1-1; maybe TRBD1 (5 bases). The CDR3 is CSARRDSNTEAFF. The CDR3 region has the DNA TGCAGTGCTAGGAGGGACTCGAACACTGAAGCTTTCTTT.